This TCR beta chain stems from a study of cytotoxic CD8 clonotypes in ibrutinib-treated CLL. In its sample, this clone was seen a few times. Clones were read by immunoSEQ multiplex PCR, and TCRdb kept only the in-frame ones, dropping some. The table lists roughly 63,000 clones, approximately 57% of them singletons. Trimming cost V 0 bases and J 10 bases, with 9 bases left between them. Germline CDR1 and CDR2: DFQATT and SNEGSKA (reference sequence). The CDR3 is 11 amino acids. This TCR was sampled from a human donor with chronic lymphocytic leukemia. The chain couples TRBV20-1 to TRBJ1-1; unclear D gene. Sequenced here: PBMCs, sampled after 12 months of ibrutinib treatment. The CDR3 reads CSARDPPRAFF. The CDR3 nucleotides are TGCAGTGCTAGAGATCCGCCTAGAGCTTTCTTT.